The clone carrying this TCR beta chain was seen a few times. Its antigen is undetermined. The sample comes from a study of identical twins. Study outcomes and limitations: Instead of following the same donors, the conclusions were based on cross-sectional statistical analysis. The more abundant beta clonotypes in cord blood had fewer insertions, and memory repertoires did not show this.

J was trimmed by 0 bases and V by 2 bases; bases with no gene match: 5. This CDR3 spans 17 amino acids. Germline-derived CDR1 and CDR2 are MNHEY and SVGAGI. Template switching created a universal primer site, and the cDNA included unique molecular identifiers. TCRdb processed the 5' RACE reads anew with MiXCR; each CDR3 protein has one entry. Of around 570,000 distinct CDR3 sequences detected, more than 9% appear once; the ten largest clones hold approximately 3.2%. Another study also made use of these data, one on yellow fever vaccine responses in identical twins. That work states: Twins' T cell vaccine responses reportedly looked partly convergent, partly personalized.

The chain links TRBV6-5 to TRBJ1-1; 11 bases line up with TRBD1. The clonotype comes from a woman younger than 30 in good health. The sample comprised PBMCs. In DNA, the CDR3 is TGTGCCAGCAGTTACGTTGGGACAGGGGGTATGAACACTGAAGCTTTCTTT. The encoded protein is CASSYVGTGGMNTEAFF.